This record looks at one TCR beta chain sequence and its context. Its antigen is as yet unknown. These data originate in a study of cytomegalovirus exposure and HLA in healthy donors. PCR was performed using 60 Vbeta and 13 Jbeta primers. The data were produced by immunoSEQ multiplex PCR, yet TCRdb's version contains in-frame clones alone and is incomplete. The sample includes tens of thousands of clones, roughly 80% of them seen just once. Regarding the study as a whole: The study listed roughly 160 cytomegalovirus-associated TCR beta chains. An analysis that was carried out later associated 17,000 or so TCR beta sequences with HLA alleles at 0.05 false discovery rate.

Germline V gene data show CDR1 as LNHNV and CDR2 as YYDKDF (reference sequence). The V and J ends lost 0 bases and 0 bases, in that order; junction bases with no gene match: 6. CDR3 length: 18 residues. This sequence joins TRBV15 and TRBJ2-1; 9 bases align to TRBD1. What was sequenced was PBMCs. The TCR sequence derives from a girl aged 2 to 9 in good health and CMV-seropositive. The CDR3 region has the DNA TGTGCCACCAGCAGAGATTTAGGACAGGGGAGCTCCTACAATGAGCAGTTCTTC. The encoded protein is CATSRDLGQGSSYNEQFF.